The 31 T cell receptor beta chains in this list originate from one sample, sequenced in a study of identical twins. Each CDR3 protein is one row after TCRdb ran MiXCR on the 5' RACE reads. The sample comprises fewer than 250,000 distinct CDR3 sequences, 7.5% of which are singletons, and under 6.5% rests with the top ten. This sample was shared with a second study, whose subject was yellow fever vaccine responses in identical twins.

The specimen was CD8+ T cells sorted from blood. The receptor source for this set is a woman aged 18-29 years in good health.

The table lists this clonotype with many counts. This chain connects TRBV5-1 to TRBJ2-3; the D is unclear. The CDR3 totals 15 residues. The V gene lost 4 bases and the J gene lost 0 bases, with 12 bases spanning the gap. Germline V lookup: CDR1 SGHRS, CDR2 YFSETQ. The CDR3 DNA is TGCGCCAGCAGCCCCGAAACCCCTAGCACAGATACGCAGTATTTT. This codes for CASSPETPSTDTQYF.

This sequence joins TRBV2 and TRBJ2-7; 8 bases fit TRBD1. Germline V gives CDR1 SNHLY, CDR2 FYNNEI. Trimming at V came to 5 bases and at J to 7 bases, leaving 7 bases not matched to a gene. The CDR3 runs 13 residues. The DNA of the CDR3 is TGTGCCAGCAGTCCACGGACAGGGAGAGAGCAGTACGTC. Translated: CASSPRTGREQYV.

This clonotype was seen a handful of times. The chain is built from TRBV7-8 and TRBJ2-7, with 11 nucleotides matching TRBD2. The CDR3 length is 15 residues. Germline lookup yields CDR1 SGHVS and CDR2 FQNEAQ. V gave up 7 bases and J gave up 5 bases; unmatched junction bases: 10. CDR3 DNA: TGTGCCAGCACCGTTAGCGGGAGGGCCATAAACGAGCAGTACTTC. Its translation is CASTVSGRAINEQYF.

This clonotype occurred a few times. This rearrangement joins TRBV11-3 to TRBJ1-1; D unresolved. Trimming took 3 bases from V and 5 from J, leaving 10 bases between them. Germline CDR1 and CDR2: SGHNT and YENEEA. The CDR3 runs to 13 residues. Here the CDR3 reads CASSFGGPTEAFF. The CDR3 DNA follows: TGTGCCAGCAGCTTTGGAGGTCCTACTGAAGCTTTCTTT.

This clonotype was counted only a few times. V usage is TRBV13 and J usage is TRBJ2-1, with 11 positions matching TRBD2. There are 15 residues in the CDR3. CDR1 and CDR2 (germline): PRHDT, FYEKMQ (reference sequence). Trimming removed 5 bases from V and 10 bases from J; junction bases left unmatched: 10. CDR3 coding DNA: TGTGCCAGCAGCCCCCGTGGTAGCGGGAGGGGGGAGCAGTTCTTC. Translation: CASSPRGSGRGEQFF.

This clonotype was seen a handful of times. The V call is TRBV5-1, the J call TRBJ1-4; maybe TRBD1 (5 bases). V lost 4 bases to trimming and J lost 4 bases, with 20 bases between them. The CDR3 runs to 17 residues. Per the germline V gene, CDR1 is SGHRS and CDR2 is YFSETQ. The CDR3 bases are TGCGCCAGCAGCCCCGGGACGGCGGGGATATTTAATGAAAAACTGTTTTTT. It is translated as CASSPGTAGIFNEKLFF.

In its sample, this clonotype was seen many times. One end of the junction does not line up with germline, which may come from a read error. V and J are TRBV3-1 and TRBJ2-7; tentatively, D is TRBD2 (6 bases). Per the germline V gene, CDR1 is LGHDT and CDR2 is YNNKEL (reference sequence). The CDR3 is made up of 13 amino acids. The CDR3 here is CACSLGLLYEQYF. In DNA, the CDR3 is TGTGCCTGCAGCCTCGGACTACTCTACGAGCAGTACTTC.

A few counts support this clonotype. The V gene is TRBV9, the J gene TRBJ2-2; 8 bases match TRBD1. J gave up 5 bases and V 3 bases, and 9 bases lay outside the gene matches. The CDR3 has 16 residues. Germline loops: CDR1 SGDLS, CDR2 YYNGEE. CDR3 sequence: CASSGAQGAYTGELFF. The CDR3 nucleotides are TGTGCCAGCAGCGGGGCCCAGGGGGCTTATACCGGGGAGCTGTTTTTT.

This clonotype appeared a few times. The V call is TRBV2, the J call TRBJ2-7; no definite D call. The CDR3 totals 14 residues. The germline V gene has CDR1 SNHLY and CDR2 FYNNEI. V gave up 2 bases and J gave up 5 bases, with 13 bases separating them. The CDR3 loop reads CASSEFGPRDEQYF. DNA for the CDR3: TGTGCCAGCAGTGAATTTGGTCCCCGGGACGAGCAGTACTTC.

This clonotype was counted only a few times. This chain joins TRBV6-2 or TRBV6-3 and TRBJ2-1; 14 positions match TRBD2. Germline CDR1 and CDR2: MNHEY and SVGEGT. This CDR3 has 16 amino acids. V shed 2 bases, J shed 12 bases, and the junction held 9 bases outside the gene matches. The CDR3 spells CASSYVWTSGGPGQFF. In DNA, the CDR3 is TGTGCCAGCAGTTACGTCTGGACTAGCGGGGGGCCAGGGCAGTTCTTC.

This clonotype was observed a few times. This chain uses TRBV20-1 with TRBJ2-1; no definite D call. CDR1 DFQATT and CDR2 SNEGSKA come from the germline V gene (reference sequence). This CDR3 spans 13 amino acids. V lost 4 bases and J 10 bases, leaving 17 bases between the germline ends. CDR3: CSATRPFSPEQFF. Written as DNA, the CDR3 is TGCAGTGCTACTCGACCCTTTTCACCAGAGCAGTTCTTC.

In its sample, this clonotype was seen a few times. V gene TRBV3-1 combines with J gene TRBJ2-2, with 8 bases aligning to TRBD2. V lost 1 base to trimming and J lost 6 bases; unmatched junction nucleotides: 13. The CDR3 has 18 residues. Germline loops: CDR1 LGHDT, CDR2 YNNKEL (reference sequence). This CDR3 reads CASSQVFGTRVRAGELFF. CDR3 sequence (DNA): TGTGCCAGCAGCCAAGTTTTCGGGACTAGGGTTCGGGCCGGGGAGCTGTTTTTT.

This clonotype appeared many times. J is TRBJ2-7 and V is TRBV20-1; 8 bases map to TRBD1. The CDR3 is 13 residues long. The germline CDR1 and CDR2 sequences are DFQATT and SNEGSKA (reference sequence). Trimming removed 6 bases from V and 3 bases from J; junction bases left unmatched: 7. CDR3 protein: CSAKVGTGYEQYF. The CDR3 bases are TGCAGTGCCAAAGTCGGGACAGGCTACGAGCAGTACTTC.

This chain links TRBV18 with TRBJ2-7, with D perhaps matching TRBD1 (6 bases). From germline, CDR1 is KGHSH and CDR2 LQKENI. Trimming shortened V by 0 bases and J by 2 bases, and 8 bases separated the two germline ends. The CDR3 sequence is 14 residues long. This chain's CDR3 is CASSPPDRPYEQYF. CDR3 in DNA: TGTGCCAGCTCACCACCGGACAGACCCTACGAGCAGTACTTC. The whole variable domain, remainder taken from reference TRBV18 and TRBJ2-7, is NAGVMQNPRHLVRRRGQEARLRCSPMKGHSHVYWYRQLPEEGLKFMVYLQKENIIDESGMPKERFSAEFPKEGPSILRIQQVVRGDSAAYFCASSPPDRPYEQYFGPGTRLTVT.

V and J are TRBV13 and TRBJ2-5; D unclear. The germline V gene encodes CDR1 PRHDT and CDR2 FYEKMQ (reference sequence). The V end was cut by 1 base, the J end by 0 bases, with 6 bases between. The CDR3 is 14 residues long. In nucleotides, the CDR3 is TGTGCCAGCAGCTTAGACCTGGACCAAGAGACCCAGTACTTC. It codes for CASSLDLDQETQYF.

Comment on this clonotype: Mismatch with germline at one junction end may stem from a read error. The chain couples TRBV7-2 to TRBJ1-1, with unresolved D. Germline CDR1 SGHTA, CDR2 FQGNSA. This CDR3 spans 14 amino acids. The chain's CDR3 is CAISPSHANTEAFF. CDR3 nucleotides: TGTGCCATCAGCCCGTCGCACGCGAACACTGAAGCTTTCTTT.

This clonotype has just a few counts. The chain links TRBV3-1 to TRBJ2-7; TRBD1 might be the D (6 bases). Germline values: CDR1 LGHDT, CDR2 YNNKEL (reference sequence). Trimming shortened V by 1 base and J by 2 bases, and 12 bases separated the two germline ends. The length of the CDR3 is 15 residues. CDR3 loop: CASSQGQGSAYEQYF. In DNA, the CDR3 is TGTGCCAGCAGCCAAGGGCAGGGGTCGGCCTACGAGCAGTACTTC.

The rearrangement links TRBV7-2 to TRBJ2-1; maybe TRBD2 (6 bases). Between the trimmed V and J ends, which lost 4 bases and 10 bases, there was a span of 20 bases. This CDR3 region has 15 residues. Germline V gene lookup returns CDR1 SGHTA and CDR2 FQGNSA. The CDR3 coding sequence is TGTGCCAGCAGCTGGGGCCCCGGGAGAATCTGGGAGCAGTTCTTC. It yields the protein CASSWGPGRIWEQFF.

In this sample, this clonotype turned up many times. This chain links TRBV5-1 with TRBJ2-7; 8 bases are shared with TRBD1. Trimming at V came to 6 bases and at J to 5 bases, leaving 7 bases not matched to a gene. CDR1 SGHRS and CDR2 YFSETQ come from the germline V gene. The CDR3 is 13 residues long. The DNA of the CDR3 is TGCGCCAGCAAGGACAGGGCGGACGACGAGCAGTACTTC. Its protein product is CASKDRADDEQYF. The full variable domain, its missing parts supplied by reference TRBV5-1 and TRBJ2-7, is KAGVTQTPRYLIKTRGQQVTLSCSPISGHRSVSWYQQTPGQGLQFLFEYFSETQRNKGNFPGRFSGRQFSNSRSEMNVSTLELGDSALYLCASKDRADDEQYFGPGTRLTVT.

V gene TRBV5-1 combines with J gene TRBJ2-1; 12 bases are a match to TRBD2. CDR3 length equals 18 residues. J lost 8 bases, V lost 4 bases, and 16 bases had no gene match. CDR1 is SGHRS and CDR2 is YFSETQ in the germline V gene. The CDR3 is CASSMGRRTSGDFDEQFF. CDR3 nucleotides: TGCGCCAGCAGCATGGGACGTCGGACTAGCGGGGATTTCGATGAGCAGTTCTTC.

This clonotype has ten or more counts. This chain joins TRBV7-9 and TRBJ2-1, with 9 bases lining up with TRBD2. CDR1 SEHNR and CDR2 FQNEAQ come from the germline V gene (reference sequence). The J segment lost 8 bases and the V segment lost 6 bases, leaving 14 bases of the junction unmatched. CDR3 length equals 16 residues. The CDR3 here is CASRWWASGNSYEQFF. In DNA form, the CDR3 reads TGTGCCAGCAGGTGGTGGGCTAGCGGGAATTCGTATGAGCAGTTCTTC. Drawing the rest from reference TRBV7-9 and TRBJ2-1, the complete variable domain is DTGVSQNPRHKITKRGQNVTFRCDPISEHNRLYWYRQTLGQGPEFLTYFQNEAQLEKSRLLSDRFSAERPKGSFSTLEIQRTEQGDSAMYLCASRWWASGNSYEQFFGPGTRLTVL.

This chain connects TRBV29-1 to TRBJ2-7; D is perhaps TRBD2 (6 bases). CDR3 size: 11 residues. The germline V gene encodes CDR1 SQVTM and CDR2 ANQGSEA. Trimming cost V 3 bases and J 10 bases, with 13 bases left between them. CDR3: CSVDAGPVQYF. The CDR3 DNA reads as TGCAGCGTTGACGCGGGGCCCGTCCAGTACTTC.

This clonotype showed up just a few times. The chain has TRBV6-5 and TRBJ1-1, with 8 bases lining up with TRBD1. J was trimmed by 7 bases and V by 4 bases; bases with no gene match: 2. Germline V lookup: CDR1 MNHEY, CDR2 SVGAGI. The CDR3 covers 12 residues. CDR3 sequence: CASSSDRGEAFF. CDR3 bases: TGTGCCAGCAGTTCAGACAGGGGTGAAGCTTTCTTT.

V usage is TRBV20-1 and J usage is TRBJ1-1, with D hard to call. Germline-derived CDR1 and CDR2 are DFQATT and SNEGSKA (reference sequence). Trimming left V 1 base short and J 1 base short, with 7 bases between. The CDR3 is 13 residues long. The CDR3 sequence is CSARVEENTEAFF. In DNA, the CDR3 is TGCAGTGCTAGAGTTGAAGAGAACACTGAAGCTTTCTTT.

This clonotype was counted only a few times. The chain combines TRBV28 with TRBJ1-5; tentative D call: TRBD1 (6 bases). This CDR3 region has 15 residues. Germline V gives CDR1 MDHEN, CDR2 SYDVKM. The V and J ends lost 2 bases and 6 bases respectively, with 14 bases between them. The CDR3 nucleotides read TGTGCCAGCAGTTTAGCAGGGGAGCCAAGTCAGCCCCAGCATTTT. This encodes CASSLAGEPSQPQHF. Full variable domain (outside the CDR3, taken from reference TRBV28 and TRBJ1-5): DVKVTQSSRYLVKRTGEKVFLECVQDMDHENMFWYRQDPGLGLRLIYFSYDVKMKEKGDIPEGYSVSREKKERFSLILESASTNQTSMYLCASSLAGEPSQPQHFGDGTRLSIL.

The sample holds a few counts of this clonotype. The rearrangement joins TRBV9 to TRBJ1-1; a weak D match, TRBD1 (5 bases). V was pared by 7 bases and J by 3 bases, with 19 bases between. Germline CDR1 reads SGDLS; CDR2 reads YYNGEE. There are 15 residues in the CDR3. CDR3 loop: CASDMRRDGDTEAFF. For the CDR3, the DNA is TGTGCCAGCGACATGCGGAGGGACGGAGACACTGAAGCTTTCTTT.

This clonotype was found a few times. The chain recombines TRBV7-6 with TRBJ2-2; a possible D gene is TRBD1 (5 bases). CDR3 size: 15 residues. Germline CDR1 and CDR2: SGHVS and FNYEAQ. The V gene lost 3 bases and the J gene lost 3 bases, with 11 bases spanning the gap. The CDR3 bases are TGTGCCAGCAGCTTCAGTCAGGGTCACACCGGGGAGCTGTTTTTT. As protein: CASSFSQGHTGELFF.

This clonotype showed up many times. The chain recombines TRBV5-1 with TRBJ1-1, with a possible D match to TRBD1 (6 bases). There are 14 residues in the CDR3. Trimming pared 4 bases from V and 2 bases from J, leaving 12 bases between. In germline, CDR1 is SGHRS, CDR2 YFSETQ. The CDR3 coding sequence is TGCGCCAGCAGCGAGGACAGCTTTAACACTGAAGCTTTCTTT. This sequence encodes CASSEDSFNTEAFF.

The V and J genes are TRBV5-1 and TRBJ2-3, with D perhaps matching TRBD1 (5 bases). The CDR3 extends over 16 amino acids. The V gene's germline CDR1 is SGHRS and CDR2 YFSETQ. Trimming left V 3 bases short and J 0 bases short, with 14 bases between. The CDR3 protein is CASSYRSGFSTDTQYF. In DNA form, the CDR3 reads TGCGCCAGCAGCTACAGGTCGGGCTTTAGCACAGATACGCAGTATTTT.

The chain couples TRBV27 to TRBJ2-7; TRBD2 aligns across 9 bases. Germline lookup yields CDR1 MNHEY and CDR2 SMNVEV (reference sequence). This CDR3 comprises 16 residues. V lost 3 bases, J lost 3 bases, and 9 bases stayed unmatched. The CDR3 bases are TGTGCCAGCAGTTTCGGGCGCCTAGCGGGAATCTACGAGCAGTACTTC. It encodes CASSFGRLAGIYEQYF.

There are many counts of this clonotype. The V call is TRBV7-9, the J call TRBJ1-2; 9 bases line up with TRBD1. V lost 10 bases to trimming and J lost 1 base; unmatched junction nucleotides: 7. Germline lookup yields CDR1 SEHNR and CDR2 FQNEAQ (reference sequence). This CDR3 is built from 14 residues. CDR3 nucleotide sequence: TGTGCCATCCACGGGGGACAGGGTAACTATGGCTACACCTTC. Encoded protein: CAIHGGQGNYGYTF.